One and the same sample provided the 16 T cell receptor beta chains below, sequenced in a study of vaccination effects on CD4 cells after COVID-19. Viral peptide pools were used in the ViraFEST assay to expand antigen-specific CD4+ T cells, and sequencing came afterward. With more than 9 days of culture completed, CD4+ T cells were isolated. This person caught SARS-CoV-2 sometime from March to December 2020, and PCR testing confirmed the infection. Which antigens these TCRs recognize remains unknown. Sequencing used immunoSEQ multiplex PCR; TCRdb keeps in-frame clones, though not all of them. In the table there are around 19,000 clones, roughly 80% of which are singletons. Source: CD4+ T cells from PBMCs cultured with a peptide pool, taken before COVID-19 vaccination. The origin of the receptors is a human donor who had a prior SARS-CoV-2 infection.

The gene calls are TRBV9 and TRBJ2-5; 11 nucleotides line up with TRBD2. With 2 bases clipped from V and 5 bases from J, the junction kept 5 bases outside the gene matches. The CDR3 is 15 residues long. From germline, CDR1 is SGDLS and CDR2 YYNGEE. The DNA of the CDR3 is TGTGCCAGCAGCGTTAGCGGGGGGGCCTTTGAGACCCAGTACTTC. Protein sequence: CASSVSGGAFETQYF.

The gene calls are TRBV7-3 and TRBJ2-5, with a weak D call TRBD1 (5 bases). The CDR3 runs 14 residues. The V end was cut by 3 bases, the J end by 5 bases, with 13 bases between. Germline V gives CDR1 SGHTA, CDR2 FQGTGA. The CDR3 sequence is CASSFHGAGETQYF. Written as DNA, the CDR3 is TGTGCCAGCAGCTTTCATGGGGCCGGGGAGACCCAGTACTTC. The full variable domain, in which reference TRBV7-3 and TRBJ2-5 provide the parts outside the CDR3, is GAGVSQTPSNKVTEKGKYVELRCDPISGHTALYWYRQSLGQGPEFLIYFQGTGAADDSGLPNDRFFAVRPEGSVSTLKIQRTERGDSAVYLCASSFHGAGETQYFGPGTRLLVL.

This clone was seen more than once but under ten times. The chain uses TRBV5-1 and TRBJ2-7; 11 bases agree with TRBD1. Germline-derived CDR1 and CDR2 are SGHRS and YFSETQ. V lost 4 bases, J lost 5 bases, and 2 bases stayed unmatched. The CDR3 sequence is 13 residues long. The CDR3 loop reads CASSRDRGNEQYF. The CDR3 DNA is TGCGCCAGCAGCCGGGACAGGGGGAACGAGCAGTACTTC.

This clone occurred once. The gene calls are TRBV6-1 and TRBJ1-6; 7 bases map to TRBD1. CDR1 MNHNS and CDR2 SASEGT come from the germline V gene. The CDR3 is 17 amino acids. J was trimmed by 7 bases and V by 4 bases; bases with no gene match: 13. The CDR3 sequence: CASSVRGQSLGNSPLHF. The CDR3 coding sequence is TGTGCCAGCAGTGTACGGGGACAGAGCCTTGGAAATTCACCCCTCCACTTT.

The chain links TRBV7-2 to TRBJ1-2; D is possibly TRBD1 (6 bases). Looked up from germline, CDR1 is SGHTA and CDR2 is FQGNSA. This CDR3 contains 14 residues. The V gene lost 0 bases and the J gene lost 3 bases, with 8 bases spanning the gap. In DNA, the CDR3 is TGTGCCAGCAGCTTAGCGGCAGGGGACTATGGCTACACCTTC. Translation: CASSLAAGDYGYTF. Full variable domain (remainder filled in from reference TRBV7-2 and TRBJ1-2): GAGVSQSPSNKVTEKGKDVELRCDPISGHTALYWYRQSLGQGLEFLIYFQGNSAPDKSGLPSDRFSAERTGGSVSTLTIQRTQQEDSAVYLCASSLAAGDYGYTFGSGTRLTVV.

The chain carries TRBV2 and TRBJ1-2; TRBD1 agrees at 8 bases. Germline V gene sequence: CDR1 SNHLY, CDR2 FYNNEI. V lost 7 bases to trimming and J lost 2 bases; unmatched junction nucleotides: 3. The length of the CDR3 is 13 residues. The CDR3 sequence: CASMGTGNYGYTF. The CDR3 region has the DNA TGTGCCAGCATGGGGACAGGAAACTATGGCTACACCTTC.

J is TRBJ2-5 and V is TRBV9; TRBD2 might be the D (5 bases). CDR1 and CDR2 from the germline V gene are SGDLS and YYNGEE. V lost 1 base, J lost 5 bases, and 12 bases lay in between. The CDR3 sequence is 14 residues long. CDR3 DNA sequence: TGTGCCAGCAGCGTAACCTACGGGGTGGAGACCCAGTACTTC. This gives the protein CASSVTYGVETQYF.

The chain recombines TRBV6-2 or TRBV6-3 with TRBJ2-3; 13 bases match TRBD2. Trimming took 6 bases from V and 3 from J; bases not matched to a gene: 9. CDR3 length: 17 residues. Germline V gives CDR1 MNHEY, CDR2 SVGEGT. The CDR3 is CASSSELAGGGTDTQYF. The CDR3 region has the DNA TGTGCCAGCAGCTCCGAACTAGCGGGAGGGGGAACAGATACGCAGTATTTT.

Only a few counts were recorded for this clone. CDR3 sequence (DNA): TGTGCCACAGGACATCAGAACACCGGGGAGCTGTTTTTT. Residues: CATGHQNTGELFF. The chain couples TRBV19 to TRBJ2-2; possibly TRBD1 for D (5 bases). V shed 10 bases and J shed 1 base, with 10 bases lying between them. The CDR3 loop spans 13 amino acids. Looked up from germline, CDR1 is LNHDA and CDR2 is SQIVND (reference sequence).

The chain carries TRBV10-3 and TRBJ2-7; no clear D gene. V gave up 5 bases and J gave up 3 bases, with 8 bases separating them. Germline lookup yields CDR1 ENHRY and CDR2 SYGVKD. This CDR3 is built from 12 residues. The CDR3 sequence is CAISSSGYEQYF. The CDR3 nucleotides are TGTGCCATCAGTTCGTCAGGCTACGAGCAGTACTTC.

V is TRBV5-8 and J is TRBJ2-3; tentative D call: TRBD2 (5 bases). This CDR3 spans 14 amino acids. CDR1 and CDR2 (germline): SGHTS, YDEGEE. V was shortened by 4 bases and J by 4 bases, with 13 bases between the two germline ends. CDR3 coding DNA: TGTGCCAGCAGCCGGGATCCGAGCGCAGATACGCAGTATTTT. Protein product: CASSRDPSADTQYF.

This sequence joins TRBV7-2 and TRBJ2-1; TRBD2 agrees at 7 bases. The V and J ends lost 4 bases and 15 bases, in that order; junction bases with no gene match: 18. The CDR3 extends over 15 amino acids. From germline, CDR1 is SGHTA and CDR2 FQGNSA. CDR3 sequence reads: CASSSTPPLQRDPFF. The CDR3 DNA reads TGTGCCAGCAGCTCTACCCCCCCCCTCCAGCGGGACCCGTTCTTC.

The rearrangement joins TRBV6-5 to TRBJ2-7; 9 positions match TRBD2. The germline gives CDR1 MNHEY, CDR2 SVGAGI. This CDR3 contains 16 residues. V trimming: 4 bases; J trimming: 1 base; junction bases outside the gene matches: 8. For the CDR3, the DNA is TGTGCCAGCAGTTGGGCCTCTAGCGGGGCTTCCTACGAGCAGTACTTC. It translates to CASSWASSGASYEQYF.

The rearrangement joins TRBV7-9 to TRBJ1-2, with D possibly matching TRBD1 (6 bases). The CDR3 is 15 residues long. Germline CDR1 SEHNR, CDR2 FQNEAQ (reference sequence). V lost 3 bases to trimming and J lost 4 bases, with 15 bases between them. The CDR3 loop reads CASSLGEDRFYGYTF. The CDR3 region has the DNA TGTGCCAGCAGCTTGGGGGAGGACAGATTCTATGGCTACACCTTC.

This clone was observed a few times. The junction shows a germline mismatch at one end, possibly a read error. V and J are TRBV2 and TRBJ1-2; no definite D call. The germline gives CDR1 SNHLY, CDR2 FYNNEI. The CDR3 extends over 11 amino acids. The CDR3 bases are TGTGCCAGCAGTGTAGTTGGTGGCCACACCTTC. It translates to CASSVVGGHTF.

The chain recombines TRBV6-1 with TRBJ1-2; 9 bases fit TRBD1. Germline loops: CDR1 MNHNS, CDR2 SASEGT. The V and J ends lost 0 bases and 5 bases, in that order; junction bases with no gene match: 13. CDR3 length: 18 amino acids. This CDR3 is CASSEAQVLGQGGYGYTF. The CDR3 coding sequence is TGTGCCAGCAGTGAAGCGCAAGTACTGGGACAGGGAGGGTATGGCTACACCTTC.